The 5 T cell receptor beta chains below were found in one sample sequenced in a study of T cell responses to AZD1222 COVID-19 vaccine. The repertoire was sequenced with immunoSEQ multiplex PCR; TCRdb's copy has only in-frame clones and lacks some. The sample consists of about 88,000 clones, approximately 90% of them appearing once. Sequencing was performed on peripheral blood, taken 28 days after the second AZD1222 dose. These TCRs come from an adult who received the AZD1222 COVID-19 vaccine.

The chain employs TRBV5-1 and TRBJ2-1; D might be TRBD1 (6 bases). The CDR3 runs 16 residues. Trimming removed 0 bases from V and 2 bases from J, with 12 bases in between. Germline V gene sequence: CDR1 SGHRS, CDR2 YFSETQ. In DNA form, the CDR3 reads TGCGCCAGCAGCTTGGTAGGGGGTAGTACCTACAATGAGCAGTTCTTC. Amino acids: CASSLVGGSTYNEQFF. Full variable domain (rest looked up from reference TRBV5-1 and TRBJ2-1): KAGVTQTPRYLIKTRGQQVTLSCSPISGHRSVSWYQQTPGQGLQFLFEYFSETQRNKGNFPGRFSGRQFSNSRSEMNVSTLELGDSALYLCASSLVGGSTYNEQFFGPGTRLTVL.

This sequence joins TRBV7-2 and TRBJ2-2; TRBD2 agrees at 7 bases. The J segment lost 5 bases and the V segment lost 1 base, leaving 7 bases of the junction unmatched. The germline gives CDR1 SGHTA, CDR2 FQGNSA. The CDR3 sequence is 16 residues long. The CDR3 nucleotides read TGTGCCAGCAGCTTAGAACTAGCGACGGGGACCGGGGAGCTGTTTTTT. Protein sequence: CASSLELATGTGELFF.

This rearrangement joins TRBV27 to TRBJ2-1, with TRBD2 identical over 12 bases. Germline V lookup: CDR1 MNHEY, CDR2 SMNVEV (reference sequence). J was trimmed by 8 bases and V by 6 bases; bases with no gene match: 8. The CDR3 covers 15 residues. CDR3 region: CASRLAGGPVYEQFF. In DNA, the CDR3 is TGTGCCAGCAGGCTAGCGGGGGGGCCCGTCTATGAGCAGTTCTTC.

V usage is TRBV7-2 and J usage is TRBJ2-2; D unclear. The germline V gene encodes CDR1 SGHTA and CDR2 FQGNSA. Trimming cost V 5 bases and J 4 bases, with 5 bases left between them. This CDR3 has 12 amino acids. CDR3 protein: CASSPSTGELFF. The CDR3 DNA is TGTGCCAGCAGCCCGAGCACCGGGGAGCTGTTTTTT.

The chain recombines TRBV28 with TRBJ2-7; D is perhaps TRBD2 (7 bases). From germline, CDR1 is MDHEN and CDR2 SYDVKM. V was pared by 6 bases and J by 6 bases, with 24 bases between. The CDR3 spans 16 residues. CDR3 bases: TGTGCCAGCAGCTCCCGTGCGGGGGCCTCAGCCGGCGAGCAGTACTTC. Translation gives CASSSRAGASAGEQYF.